This entry lists 31 T cell receptor beta chains sequenced from one sample in a study of regulatory T cells in long-lasting Graves disease (dated by TCRdb to 2020 to 2022). Library creation used multiplex PCR. The sequencer listed for this sample is Illumina HiSeq 4000. iRepertoire HTBI primers and Arm-PCR amplification of CDR3 regions were used to construct TCR beta libraries. TCRdb itself trimmed the public reads at Q25 with fastp, ran MiXCR and retained productive beta chains. Rows merge per CDR3 protein into single entries with the most common DNA and genes. The sample profile shows some 340,000 distinct CDR3 sequences; roughly 12% of them were found once. Of the sample, over 15% falls within the top ten clones. The meaning of the sample's time point label: newly diagnosed GD, antithyroid drugs for less than 3 months. For both TCR sequencing and RNA sequencing, RNA was extracted from PBMCs using TRIzol.

These data also featured in a second study, about T cells in Graves' hyperthyroidism and ophthalmopathy.

The specimen comprised peripheral blood mononuclear cells (PBMCs), sampled at new diagnosis, from a patient treated with antithyroid drugs. The receptors stem from a young woman with Graves disease. Donor details come from another sample of the same person, matched by shared clones.

The chain carries TRBV6-1 and TRBJ1-5, with 9 bases lining up with TRBD1. CDR3 length equals 18 residues. CDR1 and CDR2 (germline): MNHNS, SASEGT. J lost 4 bases, V lost 4 bases, and 14 bases had no gene match. Here the CDR3 DNA reads TGTGCCAGCAGTGTCTCCGGGACAGGGACTGCGTTGAATCAGCCCCAGCATTTT. As protein: CASSVSGTGTALNQPQHF.

This clonotype has ten or more counts. The J gene is TRBJ2-7, the V gene TRBV27, with TRBD1 matching over 10 bases. The germline V gene encodes CDR1 MNHEY and CDR2 SMNVEV (reference sequence). Losses at the gene ends were 6 bases for V and 5 bases for J; bases not matched to a gene: 7. The CDR3 loop spans 14 amino acids. The CDR3 sequence: CASSPTGGYHEQYF. The CDR3 DNA follows: TGTGCCAGCAGCCCGACAGGGGGCTATCACGAGCAGTACTTC.

This clonotype was seen only a few times. The chain is built from TRBV20-1 and TRBJ1-1; D is ambiguous. The CDR3 extends over 11 amino acids. Germline-derived CDR1 and CDR2 are DFQATT and SNEGSKA (reference sequence). The CDR3 DNA is TGCACGTGTTGGGAGAACACTGAAGCTTTCTTT. Residues: CTCWENTEAFF.

As for this clonotype: Since a much larger clone is just one base distant, this may be a read error. The V and J genes are TRBV5-6 and TRBJ2-3; 10 nucleotides match TRBD2. The CDR3 sequence is 15 residues long. J lost 6 bases, V lost 1 base, and 5 bases had no gene match. In germline, CDR1 is SGHDT, CDR2 YYEEEE. The CDR3 coding sequence is TGTGCCAGCAGCTTGAGTCCTAGCGGGAGCGATACGCAGTATTTT. Protein sequence: CASSLSPSGSDTQYF.

CDR3 region: CASSQSGTGGPKGEAFF. The CDR3 nucleotides read TGCGCCAGCAGCCAGTCGGGGACAGGGGGACCTAAGGGTGAAGCTTTCTTT. The chain is built from TRBV4-1 and TRBJ1-1, with 11 bases fitting TRBD1. Per the germline V gene, CDR1 is MGHRA and CDR2 is YSYEKL. The V and J ends lost 3 bases and 7 bases, in that order; junction bases with no gene match: 13. This CDR3 has 17 residues.

This clonotype was counted ten times or more. V gene TRBV7-9 combines with J gene TRBJ2-5; 9 positions agree with TRBD2. The CDR3 is 17 residues long. In germline, CDR1 is SEHNR, CDR2 FQNEAQ (reference sequence). The ends lost 6 bases at V and 1 base at J; junction bases unmatched: 12. CDR3 in amino acids: CASSSRVLAGTQETQYF. In DNA form, the CDR3 reads TGTGCCAGCAGTTCAAGGGTACTAGCGGGCACCCAAGAGACCCAGTACTTC.

Of note for this clonotype: Possible read error: a much larger clone is one base away. The chain couples TRBV5-1 to TRBJ2-1; tentative D call: TRBD2 (6 bases). In germline, CDR1 is SGHRS, CDR2 YFSETQ. Trimming shortened V by 2 bases and J by 7 bases, and 22 bases separated the two germline ends. CDR3 length equals 17 residues. Written as DNA, the CDR3 is TGCGCCAGCAGCTTCTACGGCTCGCGGGATTTTGAGAATGAGCAGTTCTTC. Its protein is CASSFYGSRDFENEQFF.

This clonotype was seen only a few times. This may come from a read error, since a much larger clone is one base off. Since no conserved phenylalanine or tryptophan closes the CDR3, a read error is the likely cause. The CDR3 DNA reads as TGTGCCAGCAGTTTAGGGCCCCTATGGAGCCATGAGCAGTTCTCC. Protein sequence: CASSLGPLWSHEQFS. This chain links TRBV27 with TRBJ2-1; no clear D. The CDR3 has 15 amino acids. CDR1 MNHEY and CDR2 SMNVEV come from the germline V gene (reference sequence). The V end was cut by 2 bases, the J end by 8 bases, with 16 bases between.

This sequence joins TRBV20-1 and TRBJ2-1, with D possibly matching TRBD2 (7 bases). The CDR3 runs 14 residues. The germline gives CDR1 DFQATT, CDR2 SNEGSKA (reference sequence). V was cut by 3 bases and J by 8 bases, with 17 bases left in between. The CDR3 loop reads CSASRAGAQDEQFF. The CDR3 DNA is TGCAGTGCTAGCCGGGCGGGGGCCCAGGATGAGCAGTTCTTC.

This chain connects TRBV4-1 to TRBJ1-2; D call uncertain. This CDR3 has 16 residues. V shed 0 bases and J shed 1 base, with 12 bases lying between them. Germline V gene sequence: CDR1 MGHRA, CDR2 YSYEKL. The CDR3 region is CASSQEGSLFNYGYTF. DNA of the CDR3: TGCGCCAGCAGCCAAGAAGGGAGTTTGTTTAACTATGGCTACACCTTC.

This clonotype was seen at least ten times. The genes are TRBV7-9 and TRBJ2-3; D unclear. CDR3 length: 13 amino acids. In germline, CDR1 is SEHNR, CDR2 FQNEAQ (reference sequence). Trimming took 3 bases from V and 2 from J, leaving 6 bases between them. This chain's CDR3 is CASSFGYTDTQYF. The CDR3, as DNA: TGTGCCAGCAGCTTCGGGTACACAGATACGCAGTATTTT.

This chain joins TRBV7-3 and TRBJ2-2; 8 bases are a match to TRBD1. Trimming at V came to 5 bases and at J to 0 bases, leaving 2 bases not matched to a gene. Germline V gene lookup returns CDR1 SGHTA and CDR2 FQGTGA. This CDR3 comprises 15 residues. The CDR3 here is CASSPGQANTGELFF. The CDR3 DNA reads as TGTGCCAGCAGCCCGGGACAGGCGAACACCGGGGAGCTGTTTTTT. Supplemented by reference TRBV7-3 and TRBJ2-2, the full variable domain reads GAGVSQTPSNKVTEKGKYVELRCDPISGHTALYWYRQSLGQGPEFLIYFQGTGAADDSGLPNDRFFAVRPEGSVSTLKIQRTERGDSAVYLCASSPGQANTGELFFGEGSRLTVL.

This sequence joins TRBV6-5 and TRBJ1-6; D ambiguous. Germline V gene lookup returns CDR1 MNHEY and CDR2 SVGAGI. The CDR3 sequence is 15 residues long. Deletions cut 4 bases from V and 10 bases from J, with 17 bases between. CDR3 nucleotide sequence: TGTGCCAGCAGTTTTCCGTCCTTAGGTGGATCACCCCTCCACTTT. Protein sequence: CASSFPSLGGSPLHF.

This clonotype was recorded at least ten times. The chain links TRBV18 to TRBJ1-1; D is undetermined. CDR1 KGHSH and CDR2 LQKENI come from the germline V gene. The CDR3 runs to 15 residues. Trimming left V 1 base short and J 3 bases short, with 12 bases between. The CDR3 DNA reads as TGTGCCAGCTCACCACAGGGAGGGTTGGACACTGAAGCTTTCTTT. This encodes CASSPQGGLDTEAFF.

This clonotype has at least ten counts. This CDR3 is CASSLVGDQETQYF. CDR3 in DNA: TGCGCCAGCAGCTTGGTGGGCGACCAAGAGACCCAGTACTTC. V and J are TRBV5-1 and TRBJ2-5; D is unresolved. With 0 bases removed from V and 0 bases from J, the gap between germline ends came to 6 bases. In germline, CDR1 is SGHRS, CDR2 YFSETQ. The CDR3 contains 14 residues.

This clonotype was seen many times. The V gene is TRBV7-2, the J gene TRBJ2-5; D is unresolved. With 0 bases removed from V and 1 base from J, the gap between germline ends came to 3 bases. In germline, CDR1 is SGHTA, CDR2 FQGNSA. The CDR3 is 13 amino acids. In nucleotides, the CDR3 is TGTGCCAGCAGCTTAGCCCTCCAAGAGACCCAGTACTTC. Protein: CASSLALQETQYF.

This clonotype was seen at least ten times. The rearrangement links TRBV19 to TRBJ2-1; 10 bases are shared with TRBD1. The CDR3 extends over 18 amino acids. Germline CDR1 and CDR2: LNHDA and SQIVND (reference sequence). V was pared by 6 bases and J by 8 bases, with 19 bases of the junction left unmatched. The CDR3: CASRLNLIRDRGIDEQFF. DNA for the CDR3: TGTGCCAGTAGGCTGAACCTGATCCGGGACAGGGGTATCGATGAGCAGTTCTTC.

The chain recombines TRBV19 with TRBJ1-4, with D perhaps TRBD1 (6 bases). The germline CDR1 and CDR2 sequences are LNHDA and SQIVND (reference sequence). V lost 5 bases and J 8 bases, leaving 21 bases between the germline ends. There are 16 residues in the CDR3. The DNA of the CDR3 is TGTGCCAGTAGTCCGACTCCACAGGGTTCGTGGGAAAAACTGTTTTTT. Residues: CASSPTPQGSWEKLFF.

This clonotype was counted at least ten times. V usage is TRBV5-6 and J usage is TRBJ1-5; D gene ambiguous. There are 14 residues in the CDR3. CDR1 SGHDT and CDR2 YYEEEE come from the germline V gene. The V end was cut by 1 base, the J end by 0 bases, with 5 bases between. The chain's CDR3 is CASSLRYSNQPQHF. The CDR3 DNA reads as TGTGCCAGCAGCTTGAGGTATAGCAATCAGCCCCAGCATTTT.

This clonotype was seen repeatedly, ten times or more. The chain links TRBV28 to TRBJ1-5, with D possibly being TRBD1 (5 bases). This CDR3 has 12 amino acids. The germline V gene encodes CDR1 MDHEN and CDR2 SYDVKM. The ends were cut back, 2 bases at V and 9 bases at J, with 8 bases in the middle. The CDR3 sequence is CASSLRGRPQHF. The CDR3 nucleotides read TGTGCCAGCAGTTTAAGGGGACGGCCCCAGCATTTT.

The chain links TRBV7-2 to TRBJ2-1, with TRBD1 identical over 10 bases. The CDR3 extends over 15 amino acids. Germline CDR1 SGHTA, CDR2 FQGNSA. Losses at the gene ends were 5 bases for V and 8 bases for J; bases not matched to a gene: 9. The CDR3 DNA follows: TGTGCCAGCAGCATTGGGACAGGGGCTGTAGATGAGCAGTTCTTC. Its translation is CASSIGTGAVDEQFF.

Many counts were recorded for this clonotype. The chain links TRBV20-1 to TRBJ1-2; D is perhaps TRBD1 (5 bases). The CDR3 is made up of 15 amino acids. Trimming pared 3 bases from V and 1 base from J, leaving 15 bases between. Per the germline V gene, CDR1 is DFQATT and CDR2 is SNEGSKA (reference sequence). Here the CDR3 reads CSASMGRMSNYGYTF. Here the CDR3 DNA reads TGCAGTGCTAGCATGGGACGGATGAGTAACTATGGCTACACCTTC.

This clonotype was seen repeatedly, ten times or more. The chain joins TRBV11-2 to TRBJ2-3, with D perhaps assigned TRBD1 or TRBD2 (5 bases each). Trimming shortened V by 1 base and J by 0 bases, and 8 bases separated the two germline ends. There are 15 residues in the CDR3. In germline, CDR1 is SGHAT, CDR2 FQNNGV. This CDR3 is CASSLGGVSTDTQYF. The CDR3 bases are TGTGCCAGCAGCTTAGGAGGGGTTAGCACAGATACGCAGTATTTT.

To note about this clonotype: A read error may produce the germline difference seen at one junction end. The chain has TRBV4-2 and TRBJ2-3; D remains unclear. The CDR3 runs 11 residues. Germline V CDR1 and CDR2: LGHNA, YNFKEQ. CDR3: CASSRGDTQSF. The CDR3, as DNA: TGTGCCAGCAGCCGCGGAGATACGCAGTCTTTT.

This clonotype has a count of ten or more. The chain employs TRBV6-2 or TRBV6-3 and TRBJ2-5; 13 bases agree with TRBD2. Germline assignment: CDR1 MNHEY and CDR2 SVGEGT. V was clipped by 2 bases and J by 4 bases; unmatched bases: 7. The CDR3 totals 17 residues. This CDR3 is CASSYTGLAGAPETQYF. The CDR3, as DNA: TGTGCCAGCAGTTACACCGGACTAGCGGGAGCCCCAGAGACCCAGTACTTC.

This clonotype was detected ten times or more. The chain joins TRBV13 to TRBJ2-3; 9 bases agree with TRBD2. The CDR3 is made up of 19 amino acids. CDR1 and CDR2 (germline): PRHDT, FYEKMQ (reference sequence). J lost 2 bases, V lost 7 bases, and 19 bases had no gene match. Written as DNA, the CDR3 is TGTGCCAGCACTATTGTGGGGGCCGGGTCTAGCGGGAACACAGATACGCAGTATTTT. This codes for CASTIVGAGSSGNTDTQYF.

This clonotype was seen at least ten times. The chain is built from TRBV18 and TRBJ1-1, with unresolved D. Trimming cost V 4 bases and J 5 bases, with 14 bases left between them. The CDR3 covers 14 residues. Germline CDR1 and CDR2: KGHSH and LQKENI. CDR3 bases: TGTGCCAGCTCACTCCGGACGAGGGTGACTGAAGCTTTCTTT. Encoded protein: CASSLRTRVTEAFF.

Ten or more counts support this clonotype. The chain has TRBV12-3 or TRBV12-4 and TRBJ2-3; D may be TRBD2 (6 bases). The CDR3 has 13 residues. V lost 7 bases, J lost 5 bases, and 13 bases lay in between. Here the CDR3 reads CASTLIGRDTQYF. The CDR3 region has the DNA TGTGCCAGCACCCTGATCGGGAGAGATACGCAGTATTTT.

The rearrangement joins TRBV19 to TRBJ2-1; D might be TRBD2 (5 bases). Germline-derived CDR1 and CDR2 are LNHDA and SQIVND (reference sequence). This CDR3 is built from 14 residues. V dropped 4 bases and J dropped 5 bases, with 12 bases sitting between them. CDR3 nucleotide sequence: TGTGCCAGTAGTACCGGACTTGGCCACAATGAGCAGTTCTTC. Its protein is CASSTGLGHNEQFF. Variable domain in full (rest from reference TRBV19 and TRBJ2-1): DGGITQSPKYLFRKEGQNVTLSCEQNLNHDAMYWYRQDPGQGLRLIYYSQIVNDFQKGDIAEGYSVSREKKESFPLTVTSAQKNPTAFYLCASSTGLGHNEQFFGPGTRLTVL.

V is TRBV27 and J is TRBJ2-7; TRBD2 might be the D (6 bases). V lost 5 bases and J 2 bases, leaving 13 bases between the germline ends. This CDR3 has 14 residues. CDR1 is MNHEY and CDR2 is SMNVEV in the germline V gene (reference sequence). CDR3 DNA sequence: TGTGCCAGCAGTGTTCGGCGGGGTCCCTACGAGCAGTACGTC. This translates into CASSVRRGPYEQYV.

The rearrangement joins TRBV19 to TRBJ2-5, with a tentative D call TRBD1 (6 bases). The CDR3 has 12 amino acids. The V end lost 5 bases, the J end lost 9 bases, and 13 bases lay between the germline ends. Germline V gives CDR1 LNHDA, CDR2 SQIVND (reference sequence). Written as DNA, the CDR3 is TGTGCCAGTAGTGATCTCGGGACACCCCAGTACTTC. Residues: CASSDLGTPQYF.